The 3 T cell receptor beta chains in this list originate from one sample, sequenced in a study of blood T cell repertoires in COVID-19. This table comes from immunoSEQ multiplex PCR, and its TCRdb copy is limited to in-frame clones, with some not included. Of over 200,000 clones in the sample, 87% were seen once. The sequenced sample was peripheral blood. Receptors were obtained from a woman younger than 35 who had recovered from COVID-19.

V usage is TRBV3-1 (or the pseudogene TRBV3-2) and J usage is TRBJ2-7, with D possibly being TRBD1 (5 bases). CDR1 is LGHDT, CDR2 YNNKEL, per germline (reference sequence). This CDR3 is 14 amino acids long. The germline V and J ends were trimmed by 1 base and 4 bases, with 11 bases remaining between them. CDR3 DNA sequence: TGTGCCAGCAGCCAAGCGACCCGACAGTACGAGCAGTACTTC. Residues: CASSQATRQYEQYF.

The chain recombines TRBV15 with TRBJ1-1; the D gene is possibly TRBD1 (5 bases). CDR1 is LNHNV and CDR2 is YYDKDF in the germline V gene (reference sequence). The V and J ends lost 1 base and 1 base respectively, with 10 bases between them. CDR3 length: 15 residues. The CDR3 bases are TGTGCCACCAGCAGAGCGGGGGAGTCGAACACTGAAGCTTTCTTT. It codes for CATSRAGESNTEAFF. Filled out from reference TRBV15 and TRBJ1-1, the complete variable domain reads DAMVIQNPRYQVTQFGKPVTLSCSQTLNHNVMYWYQQKSSQAPKLLFHYYDKDFNNEADTPDNFQSRRPNTSFCFLDIRSPGLGDTAMYLCATSRAGESNTEAFFGQGTRLTVV.

This rearrangement joins TRBV29-1 to TRBJ1-1, with 10 bases lining up with TRBD1. CDR3 size: 13 residues. With V trimmed by 7 bases and J by 6 bases, 8 bases remained unmatched. CDR1 is SQVTM, CDR2 ANQGSEA, per germline. The DNA of the CDR3 is TGCAGCGCCCAAGCGGGACAGGGGTCTGAAGCTTTCTTT. This encodes CSAQAGQGSEAFF.